These 32 T cell receptor beta chains came from one sample sequenced in a study of blood T cell repertoires in COVID-19. Assay used: immunoSEQ multiplex PCR; TCRdb lists only in-frame clones, some missing. The sample lists roughly 120,000 clones, 70% to 90% occurring once. The specimen sequenced was peripheral blood. The receptors originated from a man aged 25-45 years with acute or convalescent COVID-19.

The chain links TRBV7-9 to TRBJ2-7; D remains ambiguous. Trimming left V 5 bases short and J 3 bases short, with 20 bases between. Germline V gene data show CDR1 as SEHNR and CDR2 as FQNEAQ (reference sequence). CDR3 size: 16 residues. DNA of the CDR3: TGTGCCAGCAGCCCGCCTGAGCCCCACCCCATCTACGAGCAGTACTTC. Translating gives CASSPPEPHPIYEQYF.

The chain employs TRBV7-6 and TRBJ2-1; D is perhaps TRBD2 (6 bases). The V end was cut by 5 bases, the J end by 8 bases, with 13 bases between. The CDR3 runs to 13 residues. Germline loops: CDR1 SGHVS, CDR2 FNYEAQ. The CDR3 sequence: CASSTRGGHEQFF. The CDR3 DNA reads TGTGCCAGCAGCACACGGGGAGGTCATGAGCAGTTCTTC. The variable domain in full, completed from reference TRBV7-6 and TRBJ2-1, reads GAGVSQSPRYKVTKRGQDVALRCDPISGHVSLYWYRQALGQGPEFLTYFNYEAQQDKSGLPNDRFSAERPEGSISTLTIQRTEQRDSAMYRCASSTRGGHEQFFGPGTRLTVL.

The rearrangement joins TRBV5-5 to TRBJ2-1; D gene ambiguous. This CDR3 has 16 amino acids. V lost 2 bases and J 2 bases, leaving 14 bases between the germline ends. Per the germline V gene, CDR1 is SGHKS and CDR2 is YYEKEE (reference sequence). In DNA, the CDR3 is TGTGCCAGCAGCTTTGGTGCGGCGAAGACCTACAATGAGCAGTTCTTC. Its translation: CASSFGAAKTYNEQFF.

This clone was detected once. The genes are TRBV5-6 and TRBJ1-3, with no clear D. CDR3 size: 15 residues. Germline V gene sequence: CDR1 SGHDT, CDR2 YYEEEE. V was clipped by 4 bases and J by 2 bases, with 13 bases between them. The DNA for the CDR3 is TGTGCCAGCAGCACAACAGTTGCTCCTGGAAACACCATATATTTT. The encoded protein is CASSTTVAPGNTIYF.

This clone appeared a single time. This chain uses TRBV9 with TRBJ1-5; D unresolved. CDR3 length: 13 amino acids. V lost 0 bases, J lost 9 bases, and 10 bases lay in between. The germline CDR1 and CDR2 sequences are SGDLS and YYNGEE. Here the CDR3 DNA reads TGTGCCAGCAGCGTAGCCGGGAATTGGCCCCAGCATTTT. The encoded protein is CASSVAGNWPQHF. Filled out from reference TRBV9 and TRBJ1-5, the complete variable domain reads DSGVTQTPKHLITATGQRVTLRCSPRSGDLSVYWYQQSLDQGLQFLIQYYNGEERAKGNILERFSAQQFPDLHSELNLSSLELGDSALYFCASSVAGNWPQHFGDGTRLSIL.

The gene calls are TRBV27 and TRBJ1-4; weak D call: TRBD1 (6 bases). Trimming took off 8 bases at V and 5 bases at J, with 18 bases between the two ends. Germline V CDR1 and CDR2: MNHEY, SMNVEV (reference sequence). CDR3 length: 15 residues. The CDR3 DNA sequence: TGTGCCAGCGGGCCAATCAGGGGAGCGAATGAAAAACTGTTTTTT. Translating it yields CASGPIRGANEKLFF.

This sequence joins TRBV6-6 and TRBJ1-4; TRBD1 agrees at 8 bases. Looked up from germline, CDR1 is MNHNY and CDR2 is SVGAGI (reference sequence). Trimming cost V 4 bases and J 7 bases; bases outside gene matches: 5. The CDR3 runs to 14 residues. The DNA of the CDR3 is TGTGCCAGCAGTTCGCTCGACAGGGGTGAAAAACTGTTTTTT. Amino acids: CASSSLDRGEKLFF.

This sequence joins TRBV23-1 and TRBJ1-1, with 8 bases lining up with TRBD1. TRBV23-1 falls under the ORF class, with uncertain function. J was trimmed by 5 bases and V by 3 bases; bases with no gene match: 11. This CDR3 contains 16 residues. The CDR3 spells CASSQTSDRVRTEAFF. The CDR3 DNA reads as TGCGCCAGCAGTCAGACCTCGGACAGGGTGAGGACTGAAGCTTTCTTT.

The chain uses TRBV3-1 (or the pseudogene TRBV3-2) and TRBJ1-1, with D perhaps TRBD1 (5 bases). Per germline, CDR1 LGHDT and CDR2 YNNKEL (reference sequence). V was pared by 4 bases and J by 5 bases, with 11 bases between. CDR3 length: 13 residues. For the CDR3, the DNA is TGTGCCAGCAGCCCCGGGGCGGGAACTGAAGCTTTCTTT. Translating gives CASSPGAGTEAFF.

Of note for this clone: The sample contains more than one DNA sequence encoding this CDR3. V usage is TRBV19 and J usage is TRBJ2-3; 8 bases line up with TRBD1. J lost 1 base, V lost 5 bases, and 2 bases had no gene match. Germline V CDR1 and CDR2: LNHDA, SQIVND (reference sequence). The CDR3 is 14 residues long. CDR3 protein: CASSLGQGTDTQYF. The CDR3 coding sequence is TGTGCCAGTAGTTTGGGACAGGGCACAGATACGCAGTATTTT.

This clone was seen more than once but under ten times. The chain uses TRBV3-1 (or the pseudogene TRBV3-2) and TRBJ2-7, with TRBD1 matching over 8 bases. The CDR3 totals 14 residues. Per germline, CDR1 LGHDT and CDR2 YNNKEL (reference sequence). Trimming at V came to 7 bases and at J to 1 base, leaving 6 bases not matched to a gene. The CDR3 loop is CASTRQGSSYEQYF. Here the CDR3 DNA reads TGTGCCAGCACGAGACAGGGGTCGTCCTACGAGCAGTACTTC.

This clone was recorded a few times. The chain combines TRBV7-9 with TRBJ2-7; D possibly corresponds to TRBD2 (5 bases). V gave up 1 base and J gave up 3 bases, with 7 bases separating them. The germline V gene has CDR1 SEHNR and CDR2 FQNEAQ (reference sequence). This CDR3 is built from 13 residues. The CDR3 here is CASSLVGDYEQYV. The CDR3, as DNA: TGTGCCAGCAGCTTAGTCGGGGACTACGAGCAGTACGTC.

The chain has TRBV7-2 and TRBJ2-1; TRBD2 matches at 13 bases. Trimming took 5 bases from V and 7 from J; bases not matched to a gene: 8. Germline CDR1 reads SGHTA; CDR2 reads FQGNSA. The CDR3 loop spans 16 amino acids. This CDR3 reads CASSIGLAGVLNEQFF. CDR3 sequence (DNA): TGTGCCAGCAGCATAGGACTAGCGGGGGTACTGAATGAGCAGTTCTTC.

The V gene is TRBV29-1, the J gene TRBJ1-1, with TRBD1 matching 7 bases. Germline loops: CDR1 SQVTM, CDR2 ANQGSEA. The ends lost 3 bases at V and 0 bases at J; junction bases unmatched: 7. The CDR3 loop spans 15 amino acids. Written as DNA, the CDR3 is TGCAGCGTTGAGCGGACAGGAACAATGAACACTGAAGCTTTCTTT. Protein: CSVERTGTMNTEAFF. Combining the CDR3 with reference TRBV29-1 and TRBJ1-1 gives the whole variable domain SAVISQKPSRDICQRGTSLTIQCQVDSQVTMMFWYRQQPGQSLTLIATANQGSEATYESGFVIDKFPISRPNLTFSTLTVSNMSPEDSSIYLCSVERTGTMNTEAFFGQGTRLTVV.

This clone was detected only a few times. CDR3 residues: CATSPDTDSNQPQHF. CDR3 bases: TGTGCCACCAGCCCCGACACGGATAGCAATCAGCCCCAGCATTTT. The chain couples TRBV15 to TRBJ1-5; D remains unclear. This CDR3 comprises 15 residues. The V end was cut by 5 bases, the J end by 0 bases, with 11 bases between. Looked up from germline, CDR1 is LNHNV and CDR2 is YYDKDF (reference sequence).

The genes are TRBV11-2 and TRBJ2-2, with D unclear. The CDR3 has 14 residues. Per germline, CDR1 SGHAT and CDR2 FQNNGV. Deletions cut 1 base from V and 1 base from J, with 4 bases between. CDR3 protein: CASSLARNTGELFF. The CDR3 coding sequence is TGTGCCAGCAGCTTAGCGAGGAACACCGGGGAGCTGTTTTTT.

The chain uses TRBV5-1 and TRBJ2-3; TRBD2 agrees at 8 bases. CDR3 length: 16 amino acids. V lost 4 bases and J lost 3; bases outside the gene matches: 10. Germline V gene sequence: CDR1 SGHRS, CDR2 YFSETQ. CDR3 sequence: CASSGLGVAGTDTQYF. The DNA of the CDR3 is TGCGCCAGCAGCGGCCTTGGGGTAGCGGGGACAGATACGCAGTATTTT.

J is TRBJ2-2 and V is TRBV19; a possible D gene is TRBD2 (5 bases). The CDR3 spans 17 residues. Germline CDR1 reads LNHDA; CDR2 reads SQIVND (reference sequence). The V end was cut by 8 bases, the J end by 5 bases, with 24 bases between. CDR3: CASGEVAQTEHTGELFF. DNA for the CDR3: TGTGCCAGTGGTGAGGTAGCGCAGACCGAACATACCGGGGAGCTGTTTTTT. Variable domain in full (rest from reference TRBV19 and TRBJ2-2): DGGITQSPKYLFRKEGQNVTLSCEQNLNHDAMYWYRQDPGQGLRLIYYSQIVNDFQKGDIAEGYSVSREKKESFPLTVTSAQKNPTAFYLCASGEVAQTEHTGELFFGEGSRLTVL.

The chain joins TRBV7-9 to TRBJ1-2; tentatively, D is TRBD1 (5 bases). This CDR3 is 14 amino acids long. CDR1 is SEHNR, CDR2 FQNEAQ, per germline (reference sequence). V shed 5 bases and J shed 5 bases, with 15 bases lying between them. The DNA for the CDR3 is TGTGCCAGCAGCACTGGACAAGGGCCTTATGGCTACACCTTC. Its translation is CASSTGQGPYGYTF. The complete variable domain, with remaining parts taken from reference TRBV7-9 and TRBJ1-2, reads DTGVSQNPRHKITKRGQNVTFRCDPISEHNRLYWYRQTLGQGPEFLTYFQNEAQLEKSRLLSDRFSAERPKGSFSTLEIQRTEQGDSAMYLCASSTGQGPYGYTFGSGTRLTVV.

This chain uses TRBV19 with TRBJ1-2; D is possibly TRBD1 (5 bases). This CDR3 spans 17 amino acids. Germline loops: CDR1 LNHDA, CDR2 SQIVND (reference sequence). V lost 7 bases to trimming and J lost 8 bases, with 29 bases between them. The CDR3 DNA reads TGTGCCAGTAACCCTGCGCCCCGGGGACTCTCGCGATCCGGCTACACCTTC. This gives the protein CASNPAPRGLSRSGYTF.

This clone was observed a handful of times. This chain uses TRBV5-6 with TRBJ1-1; 8 nucleotides align to TRBD1. V lost 3 bases to trimming and J lost 1 base; unmatched junction nucleotides: 2. CDR3 size: 14 residues. Germline V lookup: CDR1 SGHDT, CDR2 YYEEEE. CDR3 loop: CASSYDRGNTEAFF. CDR3 DNA sequence: TGTGCCAGCAGCTATGACAGGGGGAACACTGAAGCTTTCTTT.

V and J are TRBV6-5 and TRBJ2-1; maybe TRBD1 (5 bases). Germline V CDR1 and CDR2: MNHEY, SVGAGI. The CDR3 loop spans 15 amino acids. Trimming stripped 6 bases from V and 5 bases from J, with 17 bases between. Here the CDR3 DNA reads TGTGCCAGCAGCCGAGAGAGACAGAGCCACAATGAGCAGTTCTTC. The encoded protein is CASSRERQSHNEQFF.

The chain joins TRBV5-5 to TRBJ2-1, with 11 bases lining up with TRBD2. The trim removed 1 base at V and 2 bases at J, leaving 2 bases unmatched. Per the germline V gene, CDR1 is SGHKS and CDR2 is YYEKEE (reference sequence). The CDR3 contains 16 residues. The CDR3 DNA is TGTGCCAGCAGCTTGAGACTAGCGGGGACCTACAATGAGCAGTTCTTC. Encoded protein: CASSLRLAGTYNEQFF.

The chain is built from TRBV7-2 and TRBJ1-3, with 8 bases aligning to TRBD1. CDR3 length: 15 amino acids. The germline V gene encodes CDR1 SGHTA and CDR2 FQGNSA. V gave up 5 bases and J gave up 7 bases; unmatched junction bases: 10. CDR3 sequence reads: CASSDGQGGWNTIYF. The CDR3 DNA reads TGTGCCAGCAGCGACGGACAGGGAGGATGGAACACCATATATTTT.

The V call is TRBV5-1, the J call TRBJ2-1; TRBD1 is a possible D gene (6 bases). V lost 4 bases and J 6 bases, leaving 14 bases between the germline ends. Germline V gene lookup returns CDR1 SGHRS and CDR2 YFSETQ. This CDR3 is built from 14 residues. This CDR3 reads CASSPGTNSNEQFF. The CDR3 coding sequence is TGCGCCAGCAGCCCCGGGACAAACAGCAATGAGCAGTTCTTC.

CDR3 sequence reads: CASSTSGGANYEQYF. CDR3 DNA sequence: TGTGCCAGCAGTACTAGCGGGGGTGCGAACTACGAGCAGTACTTC. The chain employs TRBV6-2 or TRBV6-3 and TRBJ2-7; 11 nucleotides match TRBD2. Germline V gene lookup returns CDR1 MNHEY and CDR2 SVGEGT. After removal of 5 bases from V and 3 bases from J, the junction contained 6 bases not matched to a gene. The length of the CDR3 is 15 residues.

This clone was counted a few times. The chain carries TRBV19 and TRBJ2-7, with a possible D match to TRBD1 (6 bases). This CDR3 region has 14 residues. Germline V lookup: CDR1 LNHDA, CDR2 SQIVND (reference sequence). Trimming took off 6 bases at V and 4 bases at J, with 16 bases between the two ends. CDR3 in amino acids: CASSDLGQTYEQYF. In DNA form, the CDR3 reads TGTGCCAGTAGCGACCTAGGACAGACTTACGAGCAGTACTTC.

The chain employs TRBV4-2 and TRBJ1-4; TRBD1 matches at 8 bases. The J segment lost 8 bases and the V segment lost 1 base, leaving 9 bases of the junction unmatched. The CDR3 contains 16 residues. Germline V CDR1 and CDR2: LGHNA, YNFKEQ. CDR3 amino acids: CASSQVQTGVGEKLFF. Written as DNA, the CDR3 is TGTGCCAGCAGCCAAGTTCAGACAGGGGTTGGAGAAAAACTGTTTTTT.

This clone was picked up a small number of times. This chain joins TRBV7-6 and TRBJ2-2; 8 positions match TRBD1. The germline V gene encodes CDR1 SGHVS and CDR2 FNYEAQ. V was clipped by 4 bases and J by 3 bases; unmatched bases: 4. The CDR3 sequence is 15 residues long. The CDR3 DNA reads as TGTGCCAGCAGCTCCGCAGGGGGCGACACCGGGGAGCTGTTTTTT. Its protein product is CASSSAGGDTGELFF.

This chain links TRBV7-3 with TRBJ1-5, with TRBD1 matching over 8 bases. CDR1 is SGHTA, CDR2 FQGTGA, per germline. With V trimmed by 8 bases and J by 4 bases, 4 bases remained unmatched. This CDR3 contains 13 residues. CDR3 DNA: TGTGCCAGCGCAGGGGGCTGGAATCAGCCCCAGCATTTT. Amino acid sequence: CASAGGWNQPQHF.

This chain links TRBV5-6 with TRBJ2-3; 9 bases line up with TRBD1. This CDR3 has 14 amino acids. The trim removed 0 bases at V and 5 bases at J, leaving 1 base unmatched. The V gene's germline CDR1 is SGHDT and CDR2 YYEEEE. CDR3 in amino acids: CASSLEDRGDTQYF. The CDR3 DNA reads TGTGCCAGCAGCTTGGAGGACAGGGGAGATACGCAGTATTTT.

The V and J genes are TRBV7-9 and TRBJ2-1; 10 bases match TRBD2. The CDR3 covers 15 residues. V lost 5 bases to trimming and J lost 5 bases; unmatched junction nucleotides: 6. Germline V gene data show CDR1 as SEHNR and CDR2 as FQNEAQ (reference sequence). The CDR3 DNA sequence: TGTGCCAGCAGCAGCGGGAGGGCGGCTAACAATGAGCAGTTCTTC. The encoded protein is CASSSGRAANNEQFF.